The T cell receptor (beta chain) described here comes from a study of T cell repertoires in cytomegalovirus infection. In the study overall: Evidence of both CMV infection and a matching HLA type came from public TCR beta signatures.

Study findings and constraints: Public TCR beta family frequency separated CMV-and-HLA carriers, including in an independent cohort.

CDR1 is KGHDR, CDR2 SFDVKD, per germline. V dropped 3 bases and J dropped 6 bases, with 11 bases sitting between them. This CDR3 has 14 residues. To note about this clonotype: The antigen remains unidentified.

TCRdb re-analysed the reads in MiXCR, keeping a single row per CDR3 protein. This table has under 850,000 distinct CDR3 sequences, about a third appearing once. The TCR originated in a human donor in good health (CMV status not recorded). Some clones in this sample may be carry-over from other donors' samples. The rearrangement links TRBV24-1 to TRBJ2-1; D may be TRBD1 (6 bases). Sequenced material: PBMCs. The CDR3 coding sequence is TGTGCCACCAGTGATGTGGTGGACAGCAATGAGCAGTTCTTC. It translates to CATSDVVDSNEQFF.